These 16 T cell receptor beta chains were all obtained from the same sample, sequenced in a study of blood T cell repertoires in COVID-19. Clones were read by immunoSEQ multiplex PCR, and TCRdb kept only the in-frame ones, dropping some. The sample has hundreds of thousands of clones, approximately 90% seen once. Material: PBMCs or T cells enriched from blood (not recorded which). These TCRs come from a man in his thirties or forties who had recovered from COVID-19.

The V call is TRBV5-1, the J call TRBJ2-7; perhaps TRBD1 as D (6 bases). The CDR3 runs to 14 residues. Germline values: CDR1 SGHRS, CDR2 YFSETQ. V was trimmed by 0 bases and J by 2 bases, leaving 9 bases between them. In DNA form, the CDR3 reads TGCGCCAGCAGCTTGGACAGGGAAACCTACGAGCAGTACTTC. Translated, it gives CASSLDRETYEQYF. Supplemented by reference TRBV5-1 and TRBJ2-7, the full variable domain reads KAGVTQTPRYLIKTRGQQVTLSCSPISGHRSVSWYQQTPGQGLQFLFEYFSETQRNKGNFPGRFSGRQFSNSRSEMNVSTLELGDSALYLCASSLDRETYEQYFGPGTRLTVT.

The rearrangement links TRBV10-2 to TRBJ1-2; 10 nucleotides line up with TRBD1. Germline V gene data show CDR1 as WSHSY and CDR2 as SAAADI. The CDR3 is 13 residues long. The ends lost 4 bases at V and 6 bases at J; junction bases unmatched: 2. Written as DNA, the CDR3 is TGCGCCAGCAGTGGGGGGACAGGGGATGGCTACACCTTC. The encoded protein is CASSGGTGDGYTF.

The chain carries TRBV28 and TRBJ2-3; D might be TRBD1 (6 bases). The germline V and J ends were trimmed by 6 bases and 0 bases, with 10 bases remaining between them. Germline loops: CDR1 MDHEN, CDR2 SYDVKM. This CDR3 is built from 14 residues. The CDR3 nucleotides are TGTGCCAGCAGGGACAGACCTAGCACAGATACGCAGTATTTT. As protein: CASRDRPSTDTQYF. The full variable domain, completed using reference TRBV28 and TRBJ2-3, is DVKVTQSSRYLVKRTGEKVFLECVQDMDHENMFWYRQDPGLGLRLIYFSYDVKMKEKGDIPEGYSVSREKKERFSLILESASTNQTSMYLCASRDRPSTDTQYFGPGTRLTVL.

This chain uses TRBV5-1 with TRBJ2-1; tentative D call: TRBD1 (5 bases). Trimming shortened V by 4 bases and J by 2 bases, and 16 bases separated the two germline ends. Germline V CDR1 and CDR2: SGHRS, YFSETQ. The CDR3 is 16 amino acids. CDR3 bases: TGCGCCAGCAGCCGCGGAGCTCTAGGGGCCTACAATGAGCAGTTCTTC. Its protein product is CASSRGALGAYNEQFF.

The CDR3 bases are TGTGCCAGCAGCCAAGGAGGGGGCGCGAACACCGGGGAGCTGTTTTTT. As protein: CASSQGGGANTGELFF. The rearrangement links TRBV3-1 (or the pseudogene TRBV3-2) to TRBJ2-2, with 7 nucleotides matching TRBD1. The germline V gene encodes CDR1 LGHDT and CDR2 YNNKEL (reference sequence). Losses at the gene ends were 1 base for V and 0 bases for J; bases not matched to a gene: 2. The CDR3 is made up of 16 amino acids.

The CDR3 sequence is CASSSRTGSTDTQYF. The DNA of the CDR3 is TGTGCCAGCAGCTCCCGGACAGGGAGCACAGATACGCAGTATTTT. This rearrangement joins TRBV7-9 to TRBJ2-3; 8 bases agree with TRBD1. V was pared by 4 bases and J by 0 bases, with 3 bases of the junction left unmatched. Germline loops: CDR1 SEHNR, CDR2 FQNEAQ (reference sequence). This CDR3 region has 15 residues.

This clone appeared a few times. J is TRBJ2-7 and V is TRBV19, with 9 nucleotides matching TRBD2. V lost 5 bases, J lost 4 bases, and 6 bases stayed unmatched. The CDR3 is 14 amino acids. The germline gives CDR1 LNHDA, CDR2 SQIVND (reference sequence). CDR3 region: CASSRTSDTYEQYF. CDR3 sequence (DNA): TGTGCCAGTAGTCGGACTAGCGACACATACGAGCAGTACTTC.

The chain is built from TRBV7-9 and TRBJ1-6; D is unclear. CDR1 and CDR2 from the germline V gene are SEHNR and FQNEAQ (reference sequence). The CDR3 extends over 13 amino acids. Trimming removed 3 bases at V and 8 bases at J, with 8 bases between. CDR3 in amino acids: CASSLRLDSPLHF. The DNA of the CDR3 is TGTGCCAGCAGCTTGCGGCTTGATTCACCCCTCCACTTT.

J is TRBJ1-5 and V is TRBV14, with a possible D match to TRBD1 (5 bases). V was pared by 3 bases and J by 2 bases, with 8 bases between. The CDR3 totals 14 residues. Germline CDR1 and CDR2: SGHDN and FVKESK. The CDR3 spells CASSHGGGNQPQHF. The CDR3 coding sequence is TGTGCCAGCAGCCACGGGGGGGGCAATCAGCCCCAGCATTTT.

The chain couples TRBV18 to TRBJ2-7; 10 bases line up with TRBD1. In germline, CDR1 is KGHSH, CDR2 LQKENI. With V trimmed by 6 bases and J by 5 bases, 10 bases remained unmatched. This CDR3 region has 15 residues. CDR3 in DNA: TGTGCCAGCTCCAACCTAGGACAGGGGGTCGACGAGCAGTACTTC. This gives the protein CASSNLGQGVDEQYF. The variable domain in full, with the rest retrieved from reference TRBV18 and TRBJ2-7, is NAGVMQNPRHLVRRRGQEARLRCSPMKGHSHVYWYRQLPEEGLKFMVYLQKENIIDESGMPKERFSAEFPKEGPSILRIQQVVRGDSAAYFCASSNLGQGVDEQYFGPGTRLTVT.

The V gene is TRBV18, the J gene TRBJ1-5; possibly TRBD1 for D (5 bases). CDR1 and CDR2 (germline): KGHSH, LQKENI. Trimming cost V 2 bases and J 4 bases, with 12 bases left between them. There are 15 residues in the CDR3. CDR3 region: CASSPLDSGNQPQHF. The CDR3 bases are TGTGCCAGCTCACCATTAGACAGCGGGAATCAGCCCCAGCATTTT.

The sample holds one count of this clone. V and J are TRBV7-2 and TRBJ2-1, with 8 bases that match TRBD1. The CDR3 covers 16 residues. Germline-derived CDR1 and CDR2 are SGHTA and FQGNSA. With V trimmed by 4 bases and J by 7 bases, 12 bases remained unmatched. This chain's CDR3 is CASSSSGGFVGNEQFF. The DNA of the CDR3 is TGTGCCAGCAGCTCTTCAGGGGGCTTCGTGGGGAATGAGCAGTTCTTC. The full variable domain, completed using reference TRBV7-2 and TRBJ2-1, is GAGVSQSPSNKVTEKGKDVELRCDPISGHTALYWYRQSLGQGLEFLIYFQGNSAPDKSGLPSDRFSAERTGGSVSTLTIQRTQQEDSAVYLCASSSSGGFVGNEQFFGPGTRLTVL.

The rearrangement joins TRBV5-1 to TRBJ2-7; 12 nucleotides match TRBD2. Germline-derived CDR1 and CDR2 are SGHRS and YFSETQ. The CDR3 has 15 residues. J gave up 6 bases and V 4 bases, and 8 bases lay outside the gene matches. CDR3 amino acids: CASSPPLAGGGEQYF. The CDR3 coding sequence is TGCGCCAGCAGCCCCCCCCTAGCGGGAGGGGGCGAGCAGTACTTC. The whole variable domain, filled in from reference TRBV5-1 and TRBJ2-7, reads KAGVTQTPRYLIKTRGQQVTLSCSPISGHRSVSWYQQTPGQGLQFLFEYFSETQRNKGNFPGRFSGRQFSNSRSEMNVSTLELGDSALYLCASSPPLAGGGEQYFGPGTRLTVT.

This clone was seen only a few times. The chain carries TRBV18 and TRBJ1-5; D not certain. Trimming stripped 3 bases from V and 1 base from J, with 13 bases between. The CDR3 contains 16 residues. Germline V gives CDR1 KGHSH, CDR2 LQKENI. The CDR3 region has the DNA TGTGCCAGCTCACCCCGACTTAGTGCAAGCAATCAGCCCCAGCATTTT. This codes for CASSPRLSASNQPQHF.

This chain links TRBV9 with TRBJ2-1, with D uncertain. The germline V gene encodes CDR1 SGDLS and CDR2 YYNGEE. The CDR3 runs 13 residues. V dropped 2 bases and J dropped 7 bases, with 10 bases sitting between them. DNA of the CDR3: TGTGCCAGCAGCGTTCCCAGCAGGAATGAGCAGTTCTTC. It translates to CASSVPSRNEQFF.

The chain uses TRBV12-5 and TRBJ2-3; D is undetermined. The CDR3 is 13 residues long. Germline assignment: CDR1 LGHNT and CDR2 FRNRAP. Between the trimmed V and J ends, which lost 4 bases and 2 bases, there was a span of 7 bases. CDR3 nucleotides: TGTGCTAGTGGTTCAGGAAACACAGATACGCAGTATTTT. Translating it yields CASGSGNTDTQYF.